The 11 T cell receptor beta chains below come from one sample, sequenced in a study of cytomegalovirus exposure and HLA in healthy donors. PCR was performed using 60 Vbeta and 13 Jbeta primers. Sequencing used immunoSEQ multiplex PCR; TCRdb keeps in-frame clones, though not all of them. The table includes 160,000 or so clones, around 73% detected once. Sequencing was performed on PBMCs. The receptors here all came from a male donor in good health and CMV-seronegative.

This chain uses TRBV9 with TRBJ2-1; TRBD1 aligns across 7 bases. The germline V gene encodes CDR1 SGDLS and CDR2 YYNGEE. Trimming at V came to 3 bases and at J to 5 bases, leaving 5 bases not matched to a gene. This CDR3 has 14 amino acids. The CDR3 here is CASSADRADNEQFF. The CDR3 coding sequence is TGTGCCAGCAGCGCCGACAGGGCCGACAATGAGCAGTTCTTC. The entire variable domain, with the rest obtained from reference TRBV9 and TRBJ2-1, is as follows: DSGVTQTPKHLITATGQRVTLRCSPRSGDLSVYWYQQSLDQGLQFLIQYYNGEERAKGNILERFSAQQFPDLHSELNLSSLELGDSALYFCASSADRADNEQFFGPGTRLTVL.

The chain couples TRBV5-1 to TRBJ2-7; perhaps TRBD2 as D (5 bases). The germline gives CDR1 SGHRS, CDR2 YFSETQ. The CDR3 sequence is 13 residues long. Trimming removed 0 bases from V and 7 bases from J, with 11 bases in between. This CDR3 reads CASSLVGKEEQYF. In nucleotides, the CDR3 is TGCGCCAGCAGCTTGGTCGGGAAGGAAGAGCAGTACTTC.

The chain links TRBV27 to TRBJ1-4; 9 nucleotides align to TRBD1. Germline CDR1 reads MNHEY; CDR2 reads SMNVEV (reference sequence). After removal of 5 bases from V and 0 bases from J, the junction contained 4 bases not matched to a gene. There are 16 residues in the CDR3. CDR3 nucleotides: TGTGCCAGCAGTAGACAGGGGGAAGCAACTAATGAAAAACTGTTTTTT. This sequence encodes CASSRQGEATNEKLFF.

V usage is TRBV28 and J usage is TRBJ2-3, with unresolved D. Germline V gene lookup returns CDR1 MDHEN and CDR2 SYDVKM. This CDR3 region has 14 residues. V lost 5 bases to trimming and J lost 2 bases, with 11 bases between them. CDR3 nucleotide sequence: TGTGCCAGCAGTCAGACTGGGTTCACAGATACGCAGTATTTT. This translates into CASSQTGFTDTQYF. The full variable domain, in which reference TRBV28 and TRBJ2-3 provide the parts outside the CDR3, is DVKVTQSSRYLVKRTGEKVFLECVQDMDHENMFWYRQDPGLGLRLIYFSYDVKMKEKGDIPEGYSVSREKKERFSLILESASTNQTSMYLCASSQTGFTDTQYFGPGTRLTVL.

This clone was seen a single time. The chain joins TRBV10-2 to TRBJ2-1, with no clear D. Trimming pared 4 bases from V and 5 bases from J, leaving 12 bases between. The CDR3 has 14 amino acids. CDR1 is WSHSY and CDR2 is SAAADI in the germline V gene. CDR3 nucleotides: TGCGCCAGCAGTGGATTTGGCGGAAACAATGAGCAGTTCTTC. Translation: CASSGFGGNNEQFF.

The chain uses TRBV5-1 and TRBJ1-6; D is perhaps TRBD1 (6 bases). Germline V gene sequence: CDR1 SGHRS, CDR2 YFSETQ. This CDR3 spans 16 amino acids. V was trimmed by 4 bases and J by 4 bases, leaving 15 bases between them. The CDR3 spells CASSPTGGGYNSPLHF. As DNA, the CDR3 is TGCGCCAGCAGCCCGACGGGGGGCGGGTATAATTCACCCCTCCACTTT.

This chain joins TRBV7-2 and TRBJ1-6, with 9 nucleotides matching TRBD1. CDR1 and CDR2 from the germline V gene are SGHTA and FQGNSA. Trimming took 4 bases from V and 7 from J; bases not matched to a gene: 5. This CDR3 has 15 residues. CDR3 sequence: CASSSSGQGNSPLHF. CDR3 coding DNA: TGTGCCAGCAGCTCCTCCGGACAGGGGAATTCACCCCTCCACTTT.

As regards this clone: An end of the junction does not agree with germline; a read error may underlie this. V and J are TRBV7-7 and TRBJ2-7; D is possibly TRBD2 (5 bases). There are 13 residues in the CDR3. Germline CDR1 is SSHAT and CDR2 is FNYEAQ (reference sequence). The CDR3, as DNA: TGTGCTAGCAGCTCCTCGATCGGGAACGAGCAGTACTTC. Residues: CASSSSIGNEQYF.

The V call is TRBV30, the J call TRBJ2-7, with 9 nucleotides matching TRBD1. The germline V gene has CDR1 GTSNPN and CDR2 SVGIG (reference sequence). This CDR3 has 16 residues. V gave up 0 bases and J gave up 2 bases; unmatched junction bases: 8. CDR3 amino acids: CAWSVSGTGSAYEQYF. CDR3 coding DNA: TGTGCCTGGAGTGTATCCGGGACAGGGAGCGCCTACGAGCAGTACTTC.

This rearrangement joins TRBV6-1 to TRBJ2-7; D might be TRBD1 (6 bases). The CDR3 sequence is 14 residues long. In germline, CDR1 is MNHNS, CDR2 SASEGT. V was pared by 11 bases and J by 0 bases, with 17 bases between. In DNA, the CDR3 is TGTGCCGGACAGCAGACAGCCAGCTCCTACGAGCAGTACTTC. This gives the protein CAGQQTASSYEQYF.

The chain is built from TRBV5-1 and TRBJ2-5; 10 nucleotides match TRBD2. This CDR3 comprises 17 residues. Trimming cost V 1 base and J 0 bases; bases outside gene matches: 6. Germline lookup yields CDR1 SGHRS and CDR2 YFSETQ. CDR3: CASSLLGGLANQETQYF. The DNA for the CDR3 is TGCGCCAGCAGCTTGCTTGGGGGACTAGCGAACCAAGAGACCCAGTACTTC.